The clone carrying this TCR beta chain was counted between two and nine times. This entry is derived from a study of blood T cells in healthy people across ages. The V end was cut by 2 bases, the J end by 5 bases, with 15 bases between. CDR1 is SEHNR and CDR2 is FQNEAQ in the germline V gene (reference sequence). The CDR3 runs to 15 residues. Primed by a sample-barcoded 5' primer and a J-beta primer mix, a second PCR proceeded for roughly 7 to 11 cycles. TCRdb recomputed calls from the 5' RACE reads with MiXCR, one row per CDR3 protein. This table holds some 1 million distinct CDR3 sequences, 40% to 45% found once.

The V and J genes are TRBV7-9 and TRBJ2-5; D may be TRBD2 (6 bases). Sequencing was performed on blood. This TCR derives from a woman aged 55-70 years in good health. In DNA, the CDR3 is TGTGCCAGCAGCTTAATGAGCGGGTTGGCGGAGACCCAGTACTTC. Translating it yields CASSLMSGLAETQYF.